The source of this T cell receptor beta chain is a study of T cell responses to AZD1222 COVID-19 vaccine (dated by TCRdb to the early 2020s). About the investigation overall: AZD1222 recipients with second doses at about 4 weeks or about 12 weeks were pooled, because spike-specific TCR depth and breadth did not differ between schedules. TCR sequencing covered over 230 trial participants: 200 to 220 given two doses of AZD1222 and 26 given two doses of MenACWY control vaccine. Trial participants were enrolled by age into 18-55, 56-69 and 70-plus year subgroups, with roughly 150, 30 and 60 TCR-sequenced participants respectively. The paper as a whole reports these results and caveats: Conclusions about previously exposed vaccinees were limited because only six or seven AZD1222 recipients were SARS-CoV-2 seropositive at baseline. Epitopes outside the regions mutated in the B.1.351 and B.1.1.7 variants were reportedly recognized by nearly half of the unique spike-specific TCRs. Because no day 14 peak-response samples were available, repertoires were characterized only after the peak T cell response. A significant rise in spike-specific TCR breadth and depth was observed after two AZD1222 doses relative to day 0 and relative to MenACWY recipients. Participants were mostly white British and included more females than males, and it was suggested by the authors that clonal diversity may have been underestimated. The whole spike protein was spanned by vaccine-associated CD4 TCRs, and dominant responses were seen in regions 160-218 and 743-854. The 56-69-year group was small, and its depth increase did not reach significance, likely because of low power.

At the junction V is shortened by 0 bases and J by 0 bases, with 6 bases in between. For CDR1 and CDR2, the germline V gene lists SGHRS and YFSETQ. The CDR3 numbers 14 residues from cysteine through phenylalanine. Kept here is only the CDR3 DNA, which spans 42 bases and is read in frame from base 1. Worth noting for this clone: Its antigen is not yet known. No quality values exist for individual bases; no much larger clone is one base distant.

The CDR3 regions of human TCRbeta chains were analyzed by immunosequencing. As for the original processing: TCRs in the repertoires were matched against a reference library of SARS-CoV-2-specific TCRs that had been generated with the MIRA antigen-specificity platform. Breadth was defined as the fraction of unique TCRs that were SARS-CoV-2-associated. Depth was defined as the fraction of total T cells that were SARS-CoV-2-associated. Using the MIRA data, each spike-specific TCR was mapped to the spike region that the TCR reacts to and placed in a CD4 or CD8 class. Log10-transformed breadth and depth values were compared by one-way ANOVA with Sidak's multiple comparisons tests. TCRdb stores this immuneACCESS table with in-frame sequences only. Part of the clones is absent; in the studies checked, under half of the shortfall reflects unresolved V genes, and no reason is known for the rest. V, J and clone size are those of that table, while D and trimming were read from the DNA. The sample data list 110,000 or so clones, and around nine tenths of these were observed just once. The top ten hold approximately 17% of the sample.

The time point label on this specimen signifies: baseline before first vaccination. Samples from vaccinated people were obtained from the UK trials COV001 and COV002, which included a single-blind randomized controlled phase 2/3 trial of AZD1222 (ChAdOx1 nCoV-19) in healthy adults. Trial participant PBMC samples were collected at day 0 and day 28 after the second dose for TCRbeta chain sequencing. This clonotype originated in an adult in good health. This receptor chain uses TRBV5-1 and TRBJ2-5; the D gene remains uncertain. The sample consisted of peripheral blood, taken on day 0 of AZD1222 vaccination. The CDR3 here reads CASSLGWNQETQYF. Read as DNA, the sequence is TGCGCCAGCAGCTTGGGGTGGAACCAAGAGACCCAGTACTTC.